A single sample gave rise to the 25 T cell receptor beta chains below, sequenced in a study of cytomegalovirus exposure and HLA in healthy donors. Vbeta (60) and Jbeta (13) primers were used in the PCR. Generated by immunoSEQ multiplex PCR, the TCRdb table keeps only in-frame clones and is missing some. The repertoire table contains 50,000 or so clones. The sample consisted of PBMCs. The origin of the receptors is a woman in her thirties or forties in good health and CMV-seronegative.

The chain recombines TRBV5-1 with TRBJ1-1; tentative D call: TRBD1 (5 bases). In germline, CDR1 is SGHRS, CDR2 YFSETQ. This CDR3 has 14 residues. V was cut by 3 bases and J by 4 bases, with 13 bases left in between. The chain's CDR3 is CASSSENGGTEAFF. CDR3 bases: TGCGCCAGCAGCTCGGAAAACGGGGGCACTGAAGCTTTCTTT.

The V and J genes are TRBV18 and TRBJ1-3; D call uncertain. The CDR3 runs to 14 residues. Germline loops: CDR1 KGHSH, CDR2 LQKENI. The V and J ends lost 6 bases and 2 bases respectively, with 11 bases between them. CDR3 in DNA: TGTGCCAGCTCGTCCGAGGCGGCTGGAAACACCATATATTTT. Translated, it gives CASSSEAAGNTIYF.

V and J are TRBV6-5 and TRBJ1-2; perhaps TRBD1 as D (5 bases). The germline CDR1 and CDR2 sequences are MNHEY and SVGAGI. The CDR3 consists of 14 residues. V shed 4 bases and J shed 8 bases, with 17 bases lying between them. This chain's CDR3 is CASSSDSNALGYTF. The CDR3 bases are TGTGCCAGCAGTTCCGACAGTAACGCGCTGGGCTACACCTTC.

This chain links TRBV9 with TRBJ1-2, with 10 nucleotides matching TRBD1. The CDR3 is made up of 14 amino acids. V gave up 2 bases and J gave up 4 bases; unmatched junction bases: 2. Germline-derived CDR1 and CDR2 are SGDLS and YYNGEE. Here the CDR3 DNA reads TGTGCCAGCAGCGTGGACAGGGGGGCCTATGGCTACACCTTC. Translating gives CASSVDRGAYGYTF.

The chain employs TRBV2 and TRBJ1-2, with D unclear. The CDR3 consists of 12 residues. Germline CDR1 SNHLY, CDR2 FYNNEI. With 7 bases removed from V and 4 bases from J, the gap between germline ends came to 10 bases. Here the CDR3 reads CASKESRYGYTF. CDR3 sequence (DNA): TGTGCCAGCAAGGAGTCCCGCTATGGCTACACCTTC.

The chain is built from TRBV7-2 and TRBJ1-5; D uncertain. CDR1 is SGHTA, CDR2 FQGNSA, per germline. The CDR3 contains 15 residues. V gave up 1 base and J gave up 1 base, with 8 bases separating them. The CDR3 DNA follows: TGTGCCAGCAGCTTAGTCGGAGGGAGCAATCAGCCCCAGCATTTT. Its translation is CASSLVGGSNQPQHF.

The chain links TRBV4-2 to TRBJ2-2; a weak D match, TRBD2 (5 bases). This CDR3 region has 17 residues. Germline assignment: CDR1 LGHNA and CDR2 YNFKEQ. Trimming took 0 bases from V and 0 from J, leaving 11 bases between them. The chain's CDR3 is CASSQDRRRSNTGELFF. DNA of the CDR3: TGTGCCAGCAGCCAAGATAGGAGGAGATCGAACACCGGGGAGCTGTTTTTT.

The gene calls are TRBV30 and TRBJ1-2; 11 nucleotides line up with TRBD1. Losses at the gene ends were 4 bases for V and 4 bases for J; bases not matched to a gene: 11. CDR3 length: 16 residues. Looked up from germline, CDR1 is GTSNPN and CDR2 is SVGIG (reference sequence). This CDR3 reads CAWTPGGQGAVYGYTF. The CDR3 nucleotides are TGTGCCTGGACCCCGGGAGGACAGGGGGCAGTCTATGGCTACACCTTC.

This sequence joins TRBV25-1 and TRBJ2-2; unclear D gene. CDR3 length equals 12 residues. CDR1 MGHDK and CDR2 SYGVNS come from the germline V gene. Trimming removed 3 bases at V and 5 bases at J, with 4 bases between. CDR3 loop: CASSDSTGELFF. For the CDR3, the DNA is TGTGCCAGCAGTGACAGTACCGGGGAGCTGTTTTTT. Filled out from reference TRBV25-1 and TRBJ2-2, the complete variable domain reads EADIYQTPRYLVIGTGKKITLECSQTMGHDKMYWYQQDPGMELHLIHYSYGVNSTEKGDLSSESTVSRIRTEHFPLTLESARPSHTSQYLCASSDSTGELFFGEGSRLTVL.

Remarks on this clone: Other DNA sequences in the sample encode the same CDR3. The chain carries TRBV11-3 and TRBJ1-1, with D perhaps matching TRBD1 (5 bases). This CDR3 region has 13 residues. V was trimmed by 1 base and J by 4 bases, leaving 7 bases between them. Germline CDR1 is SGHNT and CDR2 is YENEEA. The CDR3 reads CASSLGRATEAFF. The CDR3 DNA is TGTGCCAGCAGCTTAGGCAGGGCCACTGAAGCTTTCTTT. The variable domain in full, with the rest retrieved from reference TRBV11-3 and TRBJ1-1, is EAGVVQSPRYKIIEKKQPVAFWCNPISGHNTLYWYLQNLGQGPELLIRYENEEAVDDSQLPKDRFSAERLKGVDSTLKIQPAELGDSAVYLCASSLGRATEAFFGQGTRLTVV.

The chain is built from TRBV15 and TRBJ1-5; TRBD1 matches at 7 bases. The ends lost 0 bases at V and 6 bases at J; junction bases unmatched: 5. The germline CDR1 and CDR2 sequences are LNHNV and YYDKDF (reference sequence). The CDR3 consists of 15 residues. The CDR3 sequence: CATSRERGQSQPQHF. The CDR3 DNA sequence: TGTGCCACCAGCAGAGAGAGGGGGCAGAGTCAGCCCCAGCATTTT.

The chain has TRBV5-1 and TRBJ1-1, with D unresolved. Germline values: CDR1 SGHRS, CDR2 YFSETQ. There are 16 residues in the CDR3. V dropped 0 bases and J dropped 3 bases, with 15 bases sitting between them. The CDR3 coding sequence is TGCGCCAGCAGCTTGGGGGAGGACGGACCGTACACTGAAGCTTTCTTT. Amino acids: CASSLGEDGPYTEAFF.

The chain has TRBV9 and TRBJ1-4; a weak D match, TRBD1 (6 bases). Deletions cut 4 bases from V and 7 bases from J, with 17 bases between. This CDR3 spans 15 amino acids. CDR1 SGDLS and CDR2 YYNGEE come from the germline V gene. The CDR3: CASSPDQGPREKLFF. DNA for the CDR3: TGTGCCAGCAGCCCGGACCAGGGGCCCCGTGAAAAACTGTTTTTT.

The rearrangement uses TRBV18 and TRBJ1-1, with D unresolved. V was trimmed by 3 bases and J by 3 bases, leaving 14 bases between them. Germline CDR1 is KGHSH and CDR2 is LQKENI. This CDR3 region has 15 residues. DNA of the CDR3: TGTGCCAGCTCACCTTTTACACCTGCGGACACTGAAGCTTTCTTT. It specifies CASSPFTPADTEAFF.

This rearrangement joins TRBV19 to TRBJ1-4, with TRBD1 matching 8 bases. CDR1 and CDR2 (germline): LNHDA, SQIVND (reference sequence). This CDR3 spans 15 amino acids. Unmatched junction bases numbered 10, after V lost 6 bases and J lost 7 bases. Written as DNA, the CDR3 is TGTGCCAGTAGCGCTGCGACAGGGGTGCGTGAAAAACTGTTTTTT. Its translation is CASSAATGVREKLFF.

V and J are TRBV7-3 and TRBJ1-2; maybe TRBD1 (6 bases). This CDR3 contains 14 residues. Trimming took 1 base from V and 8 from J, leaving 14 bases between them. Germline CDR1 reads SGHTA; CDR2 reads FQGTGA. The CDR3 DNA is TGTGCCAGCAGCTTAAGCGGGGGCAGAACCGGCTACACCTTC. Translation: CASSLSGGRTGYTF.

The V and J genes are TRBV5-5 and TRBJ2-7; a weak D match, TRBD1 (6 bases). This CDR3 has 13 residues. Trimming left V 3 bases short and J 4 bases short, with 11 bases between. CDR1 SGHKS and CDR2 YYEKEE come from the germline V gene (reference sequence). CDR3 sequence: CASSSLTGYEQYF. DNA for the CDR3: TGTGCCAGCAGCTCCCTGACAGGATACGAGCAGTACTTC. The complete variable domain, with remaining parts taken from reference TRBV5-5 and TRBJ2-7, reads DAGVTQSPTHLIKTRGQQVTLRCSPISGHKSVSWYQQVLGQGPQFIFQYYEKEERGRGNFPDRFSARQFPNYSSELNVNALLLGDSALYLCASSSLTGYEQYFGPGTRLTVT.

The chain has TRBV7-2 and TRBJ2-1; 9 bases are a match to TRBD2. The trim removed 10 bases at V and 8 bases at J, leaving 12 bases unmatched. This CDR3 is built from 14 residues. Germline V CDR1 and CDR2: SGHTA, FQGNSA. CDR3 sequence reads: CATKSGRPQYEQFF. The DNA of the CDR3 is TGTGCCACCAAAAGCGGGAGGCCCCAGTATGAGCAGTTCTTC. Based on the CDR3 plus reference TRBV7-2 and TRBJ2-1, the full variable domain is GAGVSQSPSNKVTEKGKDVELRCDPISGHTALYWYRQSLGQGLEFLIYFQGNSAPDKSGLPSDRFSAERTGGSVSTLTIQRTQQEDSAVYLCATKSGRPQYEQFFGPGTRLTVL.

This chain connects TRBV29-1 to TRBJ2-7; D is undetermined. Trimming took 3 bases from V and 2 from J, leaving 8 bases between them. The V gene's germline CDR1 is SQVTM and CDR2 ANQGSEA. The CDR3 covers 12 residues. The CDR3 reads CSVETGAYEQYF. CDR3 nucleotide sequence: TGCAGCGTTGAGACGGGTGCCTACGAGCAGTACTTC.

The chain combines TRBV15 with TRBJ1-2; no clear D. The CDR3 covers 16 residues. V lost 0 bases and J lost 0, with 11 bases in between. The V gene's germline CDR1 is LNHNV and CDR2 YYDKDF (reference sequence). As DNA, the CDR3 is TGTGCCACCAGCAGAGAGCTGGGAGCCTCTAACTATGGCTACACCTTC. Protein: CATSRELGASNYGYTF.

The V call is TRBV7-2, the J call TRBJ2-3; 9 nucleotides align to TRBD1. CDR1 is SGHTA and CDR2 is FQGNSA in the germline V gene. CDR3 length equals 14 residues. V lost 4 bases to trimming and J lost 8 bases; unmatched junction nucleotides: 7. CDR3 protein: CASSSGQGSLTQYF. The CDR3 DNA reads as TGTGCCAGCAGCTCGGGACAGGGAAGCCTTACGCAGTATTTT.

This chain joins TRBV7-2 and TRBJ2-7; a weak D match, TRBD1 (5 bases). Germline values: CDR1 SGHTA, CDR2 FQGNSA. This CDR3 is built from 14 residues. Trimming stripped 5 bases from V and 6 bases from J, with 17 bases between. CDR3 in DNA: TGTGCCAGCAGCCCGGAAGGGGCCTCCGGCGAGCAGTACTTC. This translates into CASSPEGASGEQYF. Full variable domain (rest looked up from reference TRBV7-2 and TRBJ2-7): GAGVSQSPSNKVTEKGKDVELRCDPISGHTALYWYRQSLGQGLEFLIYFQGNSAPDKSGLPSDRFSAERTGGSVSTLTIQRTQQEDSAVYLCASSPEGASGEQYFGPGTRLTVT.

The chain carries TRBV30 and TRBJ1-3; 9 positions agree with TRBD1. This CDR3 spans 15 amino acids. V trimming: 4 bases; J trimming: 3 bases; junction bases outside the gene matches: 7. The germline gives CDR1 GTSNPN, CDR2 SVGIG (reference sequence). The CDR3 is CAWTQQGANGNTIYF. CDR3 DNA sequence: TGTGCCTGGACTCAACAGGGGGCGAATGGAAACACCATATATTTT.

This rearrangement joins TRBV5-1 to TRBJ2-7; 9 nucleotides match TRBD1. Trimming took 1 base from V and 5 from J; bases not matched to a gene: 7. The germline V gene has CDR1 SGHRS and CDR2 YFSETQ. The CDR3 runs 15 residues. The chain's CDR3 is CASSLPLQGADEQYF. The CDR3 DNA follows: TGCGCCAGCAGCTTGCCGTTACAGGGGGCCGACGAGCAGTACTTC.

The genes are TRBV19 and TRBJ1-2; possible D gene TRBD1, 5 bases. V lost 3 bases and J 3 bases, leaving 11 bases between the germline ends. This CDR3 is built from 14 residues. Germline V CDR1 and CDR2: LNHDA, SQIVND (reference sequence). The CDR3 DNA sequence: TGTGCCAGTAGTATTGGGGCCCAGGACTATGGCTACACCTTC. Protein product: CASSIGAQDYGYTF.